This T cell receptor beta chain appears in the sequencing data of a study of CXCR3-negative and CXCR3-positive naive CD8 T cells. Looking at the study overall: Per-library TRB read counts averaged about 1.5 +/- 0.3 million, adding up to some 150 million in total. Regarding the study as a whole: With CXCR3 expression partially decreased after cryopreservation, most assays relied on fresh PBMCs. In both naive subsets diversity was comparably high, whereas memory CD8+ cells showed much lower diversity.

The CDR3 is made up of 16 amino acids. The study made its TRB cDNA libraries by 5' RACE, adding UMI labels. TCRdb reworked the 5' RACE reads into one entry per CDR3 protein, no DNA. This sample carries around 40,000 distinct CDR3 sequences, with 1.5% to 2% going to the ten biggest clones. As concerns this clonotype: As yet, its antigen is unknown.

Naive CD8+ T cells were CD45RO-CCR7+CD27+CD95-. The chain employs TRBV12-3 or TRBV12-4 and TRBJ1-5; the TCRdb D gene call, TRBD1, has no DNA to confirm it. Sequences were obtained from naive CXCR3- CD8+ T cells from blood. Subset of the sample: CD45RO-CCR7+CD27+CD95- naive CD8+ T cells lacking CXCR3 (TNR3-). This clonotype was sampled from a human donor in good health. Some clones in this sample may be carry-over from other donors' samples. CDR3 protein: CASSSPPSGSNQPQHF.